The 30 T cell receptor beta chains given below trace back to one sample, sequenced in a study of blood T cell repertoires in COVID-19. The data were produced by immunoSEQ multiplex PCR, yet TCRdb's version contains in-frame clones alone and is incomplete. This sample has roughly 84,000 clones; 85% occur once, and the top ten carry roughly 18%. The sequenced material came from peripheral blood. These receptors came from a man at least 80 years old with active or convalescent COVID-19.

The CDR3 region is CASSYSQGRNEKLFF. The CDR3 DNA is TGTGCCAGCAGTTACTCCCAGGGGCGGAATGAAAAACTGTTTTTT. This chain uses TRBV6-6 with TRBJ1-4, with D tentatively TRBD1 (6 bases). The germline V and J ends were trimmed by 0 bases and 5 bases, with 10 bases remaining between them. CDR3 length equals 15 residues. The germline CDR1 and CDR2 sequences are MNHNY and SVGAGI (reference sequence).

CDR3 DNA sequence: TGTGCCAGCAGCTTAGCGGTAGCGGGGGGGCCCGGGGAGCTGTTTTTT. Protein product: CASSLAVAGGPGELFF. The chain recombines TRBV7-6 with TRBJ2-2, with TRBD2 identical over 11 bases. V trimming: 0 bases; J trimming: 6 bases; junction bases outside the gene matches: 3. The CDR3 runs 16 residues. CDR1 and CDR2 (germline): SGHVS, FNYEAQ.

Comment on this clone: The limits of the CDR3 on the DNA are not certain, so only TCRdb's listed CDR3 is given. The rearrangement uses TRBV28 and TRBJ1-4. Termini included, the CDR3 measures 12 amino acids. CDR1 is MDHEN and CDR2 is SYDVKM in the germline V gene. This CDR3 reads CASSSSREKLFF.

The chain is built from TRBV7-9 and TRBJ1-4, with 11 bases fitting TRBD1. This CDR3 is built from 14 residues. V shed 5 bases and J 8 bases; nucleotides not matched to a gene: 4. The germline gives CDR1 SEHNR, CDR2 FQNEAQ (reference sequence). The CDR3 loop reads CASSRTGGREKLFF. The CDR3 DNA sequence: TGTGCCAGCAGCCGGACAGGGGGCAGGGAAAAACTGTTTTTT.

V and J are TRBV19 and TRBJ1-2; TRBD1 matches at 7 bases. The CDR3 runs to 13 residues. Germline CDR1 and CDR2: LNHDA and SQIVND (reference sequence). In nucleotides, the CDR3 is TGTGCGTCATGGGACAGTACTAACTATGGCTACACCTTC. Amino acids: CASWDSTNYGYTF.

The chain is built from TRBV6-5 and TRBJ2-4; TRBD2 matches 10 bases. The junction had 7 bases not matched to a gene; V was cut back by 9 bases and J by 8 bases. Germline CDR1 MNHEY, CDR2 SVGAGI. This CDR3 has 13 amino acids. The CDR3 region is CASKSGRGDIQYF. CDR3 DNA sequence: TGTGCCAGTAAAAGCGGGAGGGGGGACATTCAGTACTTC.

This chain joins TRBV12-3 or TRBV12-4 and TRBJ1-2; D is ambiguous. The CDR3 loop spans 13 amino acids. Trimming took 2 bases from V and 7 from J, leaving 11 bases between them. DNA of the CDR3: TGTGCCAGCAGTTTAATCCGGGGAAGTGGCTACACCTTC. It codes for CASSLIRGSGYTF.

This rearrangement joins TRBV4-1 to TRBJ2-3; 14 positions match TRBD2. V was pared by 4 bases and J by 3 bases, with 3 bases of the junction left unmatched. The CDR3 totals 16 residues. Germline V gene lookup returns CDR1 MGHRA and CDR2 YSYEKL. CDR3: CASSRGTSGSTDTQYF. The CDR3 DNA sequence: TGCGCCAGCAGCCGCGGGACTAGCGGGAGTACAGATACGCAGTATTTT.

The gene calls are TRBV3-1 (or the pseudogene TRBV3-2) and TRBJ2-6; D is unresolved. The CDR3 runs to 16 residues. The V gene's germline CDR1 is LGHDT and CDR2 YNNKEL (reference sequence). Trimming took 4 bases from V and 3 from J, leaving 13 bases between them. CDR3 bases: TGTGCCAGCAGCCCACCCATTAGTCGTGGGGCCAACGTCCTGACTTTC. This translates into CASSPPISRGANVLTF.

The rearrangement joins TRBV5-1 to TRBJ2-5, with TRBD2 matching over 9 bases. With V trimmed by 0 bases and J by 2 bases, 5 bases remained unmatched. The CDR3 extends over 16 amino acids. Germline V CDR1 and CDR2: SGHRS, YFSETQ. The chain's CDR3 is CASSLVPSGTQETQYF. Here the CDR3 DNA reads TGCGCCAGCAGCTTGGTTCCTAGCGGGACTCAAGAGACCCAGTACTTC.

The gene calls are TRBV19 and TRBJ1-2; D might be TRBD1 (5 bases). This CDR3 region has 15 residues. The ends were cut back, 7 bases at V and 3 bases at J, with 18 bases in the middle. The germline CDR1 and CDR2 sequences are LNHDA and SQIVND (reference sequence). The CDR3 DNA follows: TGTGCCAGTAATCGAGAATGGCAGGGCGACTATGGCTACACCTTC. As protein: CASNREWQGDYGYTF.

This rearrangement joins TRBV5-4 to TRBJ2-2; D might be TRBD2 (5 bases). V dropped 6 bases and J dropped 5 bases, with 20 bases sitting between them. Germline CDR1 is SGHNT and CDR2 is YYREEE (reference sequence). The CDR3 loop spans 16 amino acids. DNA for the CDR3: TGTGCCAGCACCCCGGGGATGGGGAGTGGAACCGGGGAGCTGTTTTTT. It encodes CASTPGMGSGTGELFF.

J is TRBJ2-4 and V is TRBV7-9, with D possibly TRBD2 on 5 matching bases. Trimming took 10 bases from V and 9 from J, leaving 25 bases between them. CDR3 length: 15 residues. Germline values: CDR1 SEHNR, CDR2 FQNEAQ (reference sequence). In nucleotides, the CDR3 is TGTGCCACCCAACCCCAAGCGGCGGTAAAGGGCATTCAGTACTTC. It codes for CATQPQAAVKGIQYF.

The rearrangement joins TRBV28 to TRBJ1-5; maybe TRBD1 (6 bases). CDR1 and CDR2 from the germline V gene are MDHEN and SYDVKM. The germline V and J ends were trimmed by 6 bases and 0 bases, with 12 bases remaining between them. The CDR3 contains 15 residues. The CDR3 loop reads CASRGQLYSNQPQHF. CDR3 DNA sequence: TGTGCCAGCAGAGGACAGCTTTATAGCAATCAGCCCCAGCATTTT.

V is TRBV11-2 and J is TRBJ2-3, with a tentative D call TRBD2 (7 bases). V was trimmed by 5 bases and J by 6 bases, leaving 15 bases between them. CDR3 length: 14 residues. Germline loops: CDR1 SGHAT, CDR2 FQNNGV. This CDR3 reads CASSGGGPADTQYF. The DNA for the CDR3 is TGTGCCAGCAGCGGGGGGGGGCCTGCGGATACGCAGTATTTT.

CDR3 sequence reads: CATRGSWALNEKLFF. The CDR3 nucleotides read TGTGCCACCCGGGGGTCTTGGGCCCTTAATGAAAAACTGTTTTTT. The chain recombines TRBV6-6 with TRBJ1-4; D perhaps matches TRBD1 (5 bases). Trimming cost V 10 bases and J 4 bases, with 19 bases left between them. Germline CDR1 and CDR2: MNHNY and SVGAGI (reference sequence). The CDR3 runs to 15 residues.

The rearrangement links TRBV19 to TRBJ1-1, with D hard to call. The germline V and J ends were trimmed by 3 bases and 5 bases, with 16 bases remaining between them. In germline, CDR1 is LNHDA, CDR2 SQIVND (reference sequence). This CDR3 spans 15 amino acids. The CDR3 region is CASSMHPPSETEAFF. CDR3 nucleotide sequence: TGTGCCAGTAGTATGCACCCACCCTCAGAAACTGAAGCTTTCTTT.

V usage is TRBV6-1 and J usage is TRBJ2-7; D not resolved. Germline V CDR1 and CDR2: MNHNS, SASEGT. The CDR3 loop spans 14 amino acids. Trimming took off 0 bases at V and 3 bases at J, with 9 bases between the two ends. CDR3 sequence: CASSEASLIYEQYV. The CDR3 DNA sequence: TGTGCCAGCAGTGAAGCGAGCTTAATCTACGAGCAGTACGTC.

On this clone: The junction and the germline gene differ at one end; a read error may be behind it. The J gene is TRBJ2-3, the V gene TRBV6-5; weak D call: TRBD2 (5 bases). This CDR3 has 13 residues. CDR1 is MNHEY and CDR2 is SVGAGI in the germline V gene. CDR3 coding DNA: TGTGCCAGCCGGAACGCGGGCACGGATACGCAGTATTTT. This encodes CASRNAGTDTQYF.

This chain uses TRBV5-4 with TRBJ1-1, with TRBD1 matching over 7 bases. V dropped 5 bases and J dropped 4; count of bases not matched to a gene: 8. There are 14 residues in the CDR3. Looked up from germline, CDR1 is SGHNT and CDR2 is YYREEE (reference sequence). The CDR3 DNA is TGTGCCAGCAGGTTGATGGGACAGCTCACTGAAGCTTTCTTT. It translates to CASRLMGQLTEAFF.

The chain employs TRBV11-2 and TRBJ2-3, with unresolved D. Looked up from germline, CDR1 is SGHAT and CDR2 is FQNNGV. The ends were cut back, 0 bases at V and 2 bases at J, with 9 bases in the middle. The CDR3 spans 15 residues. The CDR3 DNA is TGTGCCAGCAGCTTAGATAGAGTAACCACAGATACGCAGTATTTT. Translated, it gives CASSLDRVTTDTQYF.

V and J are TRBV7-9 and TRBJ2-3, with D hard to call. The CDR3 length is 15 residues. V lost 2 bases and J 1 base, leaving 10 bases between the germline ends. Per germline, CDR1 SEHNR and CDR2 FQNEAQ (reference sequence). CDR3 nucleotide sequence: TGTGCCAGCAGCTTAAGTAGTCTTCGCACAGATACGCAGTATTTT. This encodes CASSLSSLRTDTQYF.

This clone was counted a few times. V gene TRBV7-2 combines with J gene TRBJ2-5, with 7 bases aligning to TRBD1. CDR3 length: 15 amino acids. Germline-derived CDR1 and CDR2 are SGHTA and FQGNSA. V dropped 7 bases and J dropped 5; count of bases not matched to a gene: 13. CDR3 residues: CASNSYRGGAETQYF. The CDR3 DNA sequence: TGTGCCAGCAACTCTTACCGAGGGGGCGCGGAGACCCAGTACTTC.

DNA for the CDR3: TGTGCCAGCTCACAGCTGGGGACAGGGAACACTGAAGCTTTCTTT. It yields the protein CASSQLGTGNTEAFF. The J gene is TRBJ1-1, the V gene TRBV18, with TRBD1 matching 8 bases. This CDR3 contains 15 residues. CDR1 and CDR2 (germline): KGHSH, LQKENI. The V and J ends lost 4 bases and 1 base, in that order; junction bases with no gene match: 5.

The chain joins TRBV5-1 to TRBJ1-1; D is undetermined. There are 14 residues in the CDR3. Germline assignment: CDR1 SGHRS and CDR2 YFSETQ. V shed 4 bases and J shed 4 bases, with 14 bases lying between them. The CDR3 protein is CASSNPRGGTEAFF. CDR3 in DNA: TGCGCCAGCAGCAATCCCCGGGGAGGCACTGAAGCTTTCTTT.

The chain couples TRBV5-1 to TRBJ2-2; the match to TRBD2 covers 7 bases. This CDR3 comprises 16 residues. Germline CDR1 reads SGHRS; CDR2 reads YFSETQ. Losses at the gene ends were 2 bases for V and 0 bases for J; bases not matched to a gene: 4. This chain's CDR3 is CASSFSSGTNTGELFF. The CDR3 nucleotides read TGCGCCAGCAGCTTTTCCAGCGGGACGAACACCGGGGAGCTGTTTTTT. The whole variable domain, filled in from reference TRBV5-1 and TRBJ2-2, reads KAGVTQTPRYLIKTRGQQVTLSCSPISGHRSVSWYQQTPGQGLQFLFEYFSETQRNKGNFPGRFSGRQFSNSRSEMNVSTLELGDSALYLCASSFSSGTNTGELFFGEGSRLTVL.

The genes are TRBV7-2 and TRBJ2-1; D is perhaps TRBD1 (5 bases). Germline loops: CDR1 SGHTA, CDR2 FQGNSA. The CDR3 has 15 residues. V was trimmed by 0 bases and J by 9 bases, leaving 15 bases between them. CDR3 nucleotide sequence: TGTGCCAGCAGCTTAGCTCTTGGGGCGGCGGCTGAGCAGTTCTTC. It yields the protein CASSLALGAAAEQFF. The full variable domain, with the rest looked up from reference TRBV7-2 and TRBJ2-1, is GAGVSQSPSNKVTEKGKDVELRCDPISGHTALYWYRQSLGQGLEFLIYFQGNSAPDKSGLPSDRFSAERTGGSVSTLTIQRTQQEDSAVYLCASSLALGAAAEQFFGPGTRLTVL.

The chain recombines TRBV11-2 with TRBJ2-5; tentative D call: TRBD1 (5 bases). The CDR3 contains 12 residues. V shed 6 bases and J shed 7 bases, with 12 bases lying between them. Germline V gives CDR1 SGHAT, CDR2 FQNNGV. The CDR3 region is CASSRPGLTQYF. CDR3 DNA: TGTGCCAGCAGTCGTCCAGGGCTGACCCAGTACTTC.

In this sample, this clone turned up once. CDR3 coding DNA: TGTGCCAGTAGGGCACAGGGCCTTGGCGAAGCTTTCTTT. It yields the protein CASRAQGLGEAFF. V and J are TRBV19 and TRBJ1-1; weak D call: TRBD1 (6 bases). The CDR3 consists of 13 residues. Trimming left V 6 bases short and J 8 bases short, with 16 bases between. In germline, CDR1 is LNHDA, CDR2 SQIVND (reference sequence).

The count of this clone is one. The V call is TRBV28, the J call TRBJ1-1; 7 positions agree with TRBD1. The CDR3 runs to 16 residues. Germline V gene lookup returns CDR1 MDHEN and CDR2 SYDVKM. With V trimmed by 6 bases and J by 5 bases, 15 bases remained unmatched. The chain's CDR3 is CASRPLPDRVGTEAFF. In DNA, the CDR3 is TGTGCCAGCAGACCATTGCCCGACAGGGTCGGGACTGAAGCTTTCTTT.